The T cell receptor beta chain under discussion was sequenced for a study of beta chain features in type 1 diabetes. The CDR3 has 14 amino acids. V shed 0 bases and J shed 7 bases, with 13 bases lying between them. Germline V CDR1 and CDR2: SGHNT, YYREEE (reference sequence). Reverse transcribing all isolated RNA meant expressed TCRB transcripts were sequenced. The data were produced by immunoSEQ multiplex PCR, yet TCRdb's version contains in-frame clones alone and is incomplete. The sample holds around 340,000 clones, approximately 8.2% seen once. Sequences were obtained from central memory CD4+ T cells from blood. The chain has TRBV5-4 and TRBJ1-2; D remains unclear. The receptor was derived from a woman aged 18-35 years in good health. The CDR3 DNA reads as TGTGCCAGCAGCTTGGCCCTGCAGAATTCTGGCTACACCTTC. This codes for CASSLALQNSGYTF.